This is a list of T cell receptor beta chains from one sample in a study of radiation and T cells in renal cell carcinoma. Profiling relied on immunoSEQ multiplex PCR, and the TCRdb table lists in-frame clones only, not all of them. The profile shows some 150,000 clones, approximately 88% of them singletons. Material: blood, obtained from a patient whose treatment included radiotherapy and nephrectomy. All receptors derive from a woman aged 50 to 60 with renal cell carcinoma. The CDR3 runs from the conserved cysteine through the conserved F or W. The order of the fields is clone size, V gene, D gene, J gene, CDR3 DNA, CDR3 protein. A D gene is named only where the DNA matches it firmly. Where a row states a size, it is once, few, many or the class of an expanded clone; other rows omit it.

once	TRBV5-1	TRBD1	TRBJ1-4	TGCGCCAGCCGAACAGGGGGTGGGGAAAAACTGTTTTTT	CASRTGGGEKLFF
-	TRBV19	-	TRBJ1-4	TGTGCCAGTTCCGGGTGGGCGAGGACTAATGAAAAACTGTTTTTT	CASSGWARTNEKLFF
once	TRBV9	TRBD2	TRBJ2-7	TGTGCCAGCAGCGTCGATCTAGCGGGGCCTTCCTACGAGCAGTACTTC	CASSVDLAGPSYEQYF
-	TRBV19	-	TRBJ2-7	TGTGCCAGTAGAAAGGGCCACGAGCAGTACTTC	CASRKGHEQYF
-	TRBV7-2	-	TRBJ2-3	TGTGCCAGCAGCTTAGAAACATTCACAGATACGCAGTATTTT	CASSLETFTDTQYF
-	TRBV2	TRBD2	TRBJ2-1	TGTGCCAGCAGGTTCCGTAGTAGCGGGTCACCCTACAATGAGCAGTTCTTC	CASRFRSSGSPYNEQFF
-	TRBV5-1	-	TRBJ2-2	TGCGCCAGCGGTTCATATACCTACACCGGGGAGCTGTTTTTT	CASGSYTYTGELFF
-	TRBV9	-	TRBJ1-2	TGTGCCAGCAGCGAATTGACTGCGTCGGTCGGCTACACCTTC	CASSELTASVGYTF
once	TRBV7-6	-	TRBJ2-2	TGTGCCAGCAGCTTAGACCCCGGGGGCGGGGGGAACACCGGGGAGCTGTTTTTT	CASSLDPGGGGNTGELFF
-	TRBV29-1	-	TRBJ1-2	TGCAGCGTTGAAGTTACCGCGGGAGCTAAATTGGGCTACACCTTC	CSVEVTAGAKLGYTF
-	TRBV2	-	TRBJ2-1	TGTGCCAGCAGGAAACAAGGGTTGTACAATGAGCAGTTCTTC	CASRKQGLYNEQFF
-	TRBV19	-	TRBJ1-6	TGTGCCAGTAGTATAACACAGGGTGGGTATTCACCCCTCCACTTT	CASSITQGGYSPLHF
-	TRBV29-1	-	TRBJ2-2	TGCAGCGGCAGGGATGGCGGGGAGCTGTTTTTT	CSGRDGGELFF
-	TRBV6-6	-	TRBJ1-4	TGTGCCAGCAGTTACGGCGTCAGTCCCGTCAGCGAAAAACTGTTTTTT	CASSYGVSPVSEKLFF
few	TRBV5-4	-	TRBJ1-1	TGTGCCAGCAGCCGGGGTGAGTTGAACACTGAAGCTTTCTTT	CASSRGELNTEAFF
-	TRBV4-3	TRBD1	TRBJ1-2	TGCGCCAGCAGCCAAGATCGGGTGACAGGGGGCTATGGCTACACCTTC	CASSQDRVTGGYGYTF
-	TRBV7-2	TRBD1	TRBJ1-2	TGTGCCAGCAGTTTCGACAGGGGCTATAATTATGGCTACACCTTC	CASSFDRGYNYGYTF
once	TRBV7-3	TRBD1	TRBJ2-5	TGTGCCAGCAGCCCACAGGGGCTCGGAGACCAGTACTTC	CASSPQGLGDQYF
-	TRBV25-1	TRBD1	TRBJ2-5	TGTGCCAGCAGCGTCCGGGACAGGGTCTTTTTTGGGGAGACCCAGTACTTC	CASSVRDRVFFGETQYF
-	TRBV18	-	TRBJ1-3	TGTGCCAGCTCACCAGGAACAGGATACTCTGGAAACACCATATATTTT	CASSPGTGYSGNTIYF
-	TRBV25-1	-	TRBJ1-3	TGTGCCAGCAGTGAGGGAGTCAGGGGTGGAAACACCATATATTTT	CASSEGVRGGNTIYF
-	TRBV6-4	-	TRBJ2-7	TGTGCCAGGTTGATGCAGGGGCGAACCTACGAGCAGTACTTC	CARLMQGRTYEQYF
few	TRBV6-5	-	TRBJ1-3	TGTGCCAGCAGTTACTCTACGTCCCCCGGGGACACCATATATTTT	CASSYSTSPGDTIYF
-	TRBV30	TRBD1	TRBJ1-6	TGTGCCTGGAGTCCGGGACAGGGGGCTGGATCACCCCTCCACTTT	CAWSPGQGAGSPLHF
-	TRBV7-2	TRBD1	TRBJ1-5	TGTGCCAGCAGCCCCGGCCCGGGACAGGGGCTTACTAGCAATCAGCCCCAGCATTTT	CASSPGPGQGLTSNQPQHF
-	TRBV5-1	TRBD2	TRBJ2-1	TGCGCCAGCAGCTTGGAAGGGGGACTAGTTCCGGATGAGCAGTTCTTC	CASSLEGGLVPDEQFF
-	TRBV18	-	TRBJ2-3	TGTGCCAGCTCACCATTTAAGTCCACAGATACGCAGTATTTT	CASSPFKSTDTQYF
-	TRBV2	-	TRBJ1-2	TGTGCCAGCAGTGAGGGGCCCTATGGCTACACCTTC	CASSEGPYGYTF
-	TRBV4-1	-	TRBJ2-4	TGCGCCAGCAGCCAGGATAGCGTCGACATTCAGTACTTC	CASSQDSVDIQYF
once	TRBV6-5	-	TRBJ2-3	TGTGCCAGCAGTTACTCGTTCGCAGATACGCAGTATTTT	CASSYSFADTQYF
-	TRBV11-1	-	TRBJ2-7	TGTGCCAGCAGCTTAGTAGTGGATTCCAGGTACGAGCAGTACTTC	CASSLVVDSRYEQYF
-	TRBV7-3	-	TRBJ2-7	TGTGCCAGCAGCTTATTCCCCGGACAAATCTACGAGCAGTACTTC	CASSLFPGQIYEQYF
few	TRBV6-6	-	TRBJ1-5	TGTGCCAGCAGTTACGGGCAGAACAATCAGCCCCAGCATTTT	CASSYGQNNQPQHF
-	TRBV5-1	-	TRBJ2-3	TGCGCCAGCAGCTTGGGTGGAGACCCAAGCACAGATACGCAGTATTTT	CASSLGGDPSTDTQYF
once	TRBV6-1	TRBD1	TRBJ1-6	TGTGCCAGCAGTGGTTATGCCGGGACAGTTAATTCACCCCTCCACTTT	CASSGYAGTVNSPLHF
-	TRBV7-6	-	TRBJ2-3	TGTGCCAGCAGCGCAAATGGGGCCGCCACAGATACGCAGTATTTT	CASSANGAATDTQYF
-	TRBV7-9	-	TRBJ2-3	TGTGCCAGCCTCAGGGGTAGCACAGATACGCAGTATTTT	CASLRGSTDTQYF
-	TRBV13	-	TRBJ1-1	TGTGCCAGCGCCATGGGGGCGCATTTCACTGAAGCTTTCTTT	CASAMGAHFTEAFF
-	TRBV18	TRBD1	TRBJ1-2	TGTGCCAGCTCACCCCCCTCCGGGACAGGGCCTGGCTACACCTTC	CASSPPSGTGPGYTF
once	TRBV4-3	-	TRBJ2-7	TGCGCCAGCAGCCAGGGTCAGCCCTCCTACGAGCAGTACTTC	CASSQGQPSYEQYF
-	TRBV5-1	TRBD1	TRBJ1-6	TGCGCCAGCAGCCTGAGGACAGGGGGCTTTGATTCACCCCTCCACTTT	CASSLRTGGFDSPLHF
-	TRBV30	-	TRBJ2-1	TGTGCCTGGAGGGGGCTTTTCTACAATGAGCAGTTCTTC	CAWRGLFYNEQFF
-	TRBV7-2	-	TRBJ1-6	TGTGCCAGCAGCTTACAAGGCGGGGGGGGTTCACCCCTCCACTTT	CASSLQGGGGSPLHF
once	TRBV5-3	TRBD1	TRBJ2-7	TGTGCCAGAAGCTTACCATCCCGCGGGACAGGGACCTACGAGCAGTACTTC	CARSLPSRGTGTYEQYF
-	TRBV30	TRBD2	TRBJ2-5	TGTGCCTGGACGGGGGGGGTAGTCTCAGGGGCCCAGTACTTC	CAWTGGVVSGAQYF
-	TRBV7-7	TRBD1	TRBJ2-2	TGTGCTAGCAGCATAGGACAGGGCCCGAACACCGGGGAGCTGTTTTTT	CASSIGQGPNTGELFF
-	TRBV7-9	TRBD2	TRBJ2-3	TGTGCCAGCGCCCAAACTAGCGGGGGGCCAGGTACGCAGTATTTT	CASAQTSGGPGTQYF
few	TRBV7-2	-	TRBJ1-3	TGTGGCTGGACCTCTGGAAACACCATATATTTT	CGWTSGNTIYF